This T cell receptor beta chain was identified in a study of T cells in Graves' hyperthyroidism and ophthalmopathy. Deletions cut 1 base from V and 0 bases from J, with 13 bases between. The germline V gene encodes CDR1 LNHNV and CDR2 YYDKDF (reference sequence). This CDR3 has 18 residues. This clonotype was counted between two and nine times. PBMCs were derived from 7.5 to 10 ml fresh peripheral blood. RNA transcripts provided the source from which TCR beta CDR3 regions were amplified. An initial round of RT-PCR targeting the TCR CDR3 relied on the HTBI primer set. TCRdb re-derived calls from the multiplex PCR reads in MiXCR, one entry per CDR3 protein. Among 500,000 to 750,000 distinct CDR3 sequences, about a sixth were seen once, and the ten largest hold under 8%.

Input material: blood. The source is a woman aged 25 to 45 with Graves' hyperthyroidism. V is TRBV15 and J is TRBJ2-6; D is unclear. The CDR3 region has the DNA TGTGCCACCAGCAGAGGAACAGAAAGCTACTCTGGGGCCAACGTCCTGACTTTC. This gives the protein CATSRGTESYSGANVLTF.